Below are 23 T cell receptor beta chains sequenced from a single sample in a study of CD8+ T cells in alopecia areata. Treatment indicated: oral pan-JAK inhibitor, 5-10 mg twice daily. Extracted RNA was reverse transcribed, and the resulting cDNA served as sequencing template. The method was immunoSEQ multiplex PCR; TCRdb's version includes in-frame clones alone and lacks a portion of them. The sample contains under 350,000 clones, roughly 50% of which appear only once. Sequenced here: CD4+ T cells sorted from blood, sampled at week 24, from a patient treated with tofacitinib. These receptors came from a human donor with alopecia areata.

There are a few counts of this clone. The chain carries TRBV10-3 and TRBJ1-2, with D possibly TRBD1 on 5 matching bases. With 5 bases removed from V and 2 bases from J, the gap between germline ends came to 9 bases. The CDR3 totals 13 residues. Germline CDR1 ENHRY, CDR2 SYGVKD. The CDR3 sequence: CAISPTANYGYTF. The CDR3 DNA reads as TGTGCCATCAGTCCGACAGCAAACTATGGCTACACCTTC.

The CDR3: CASSVGGGNSGANVLTF. CDR3 sequence (DNA): TGTGCCAGCAGCGTAGGTGGGGGGAACTCTGGGGCCAACGTCCTGACTTTC. The chain carries TRBV9 and TRBJ2-6; D might be TRBD2 (6 bases). The CDR3 contains 17 residues. Germline V gene lookup returns CDR1 SGDLS and CDR2 YYNGEE. Trimming removed 0 bases at V and 0 bases at J, with 10 bases between.

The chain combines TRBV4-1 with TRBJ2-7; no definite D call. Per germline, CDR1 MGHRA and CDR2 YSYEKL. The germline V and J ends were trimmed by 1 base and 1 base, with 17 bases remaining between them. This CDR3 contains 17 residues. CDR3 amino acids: CASSQGARTANSYEQYF. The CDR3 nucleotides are TGCGCCAGCAGCCAAGGTGCCCGGACGGCAAATTCCTACGAGCAGTACTTC.

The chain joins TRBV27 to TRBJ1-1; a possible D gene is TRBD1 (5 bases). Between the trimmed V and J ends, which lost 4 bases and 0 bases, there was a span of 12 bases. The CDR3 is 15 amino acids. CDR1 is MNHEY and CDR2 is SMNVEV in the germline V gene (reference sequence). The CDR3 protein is CASSSPAGMNTEAFF. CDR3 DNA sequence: TGTGCCAGCAGTTCCCCAGCAGGGATGAACACTGAAGCTTTCTTT.

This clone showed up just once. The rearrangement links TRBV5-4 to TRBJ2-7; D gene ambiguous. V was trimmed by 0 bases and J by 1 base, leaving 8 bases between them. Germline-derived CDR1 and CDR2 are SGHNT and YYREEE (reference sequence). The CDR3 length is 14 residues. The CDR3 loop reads CASSLEVESYEQYF. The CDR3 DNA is TGTGCCAGCAGCTTGGAAGTAGAGTCCTACGAGCAGTACTTC.

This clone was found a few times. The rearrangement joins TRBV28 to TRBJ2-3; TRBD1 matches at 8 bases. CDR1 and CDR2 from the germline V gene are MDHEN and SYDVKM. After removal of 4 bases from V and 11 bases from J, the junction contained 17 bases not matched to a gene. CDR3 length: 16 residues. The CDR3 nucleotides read TGTGCCAGCAGTTCCGGACAGGGTGGCTTGTGGTGGGGGCAGTATTTT. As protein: CASSSGQGGLWWGQYF.

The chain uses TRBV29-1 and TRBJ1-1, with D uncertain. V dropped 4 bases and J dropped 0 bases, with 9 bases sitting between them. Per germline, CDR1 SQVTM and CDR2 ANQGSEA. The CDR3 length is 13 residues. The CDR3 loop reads CSVVKIMNTEAFF. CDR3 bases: TGCAGCGTTGTGAAAATCATGAACACTGAAGCTTTCTTT.

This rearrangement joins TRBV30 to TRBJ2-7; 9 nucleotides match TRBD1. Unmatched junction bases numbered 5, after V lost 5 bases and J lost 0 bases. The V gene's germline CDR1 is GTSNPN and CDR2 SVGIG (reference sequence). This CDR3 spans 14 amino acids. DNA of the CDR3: TGTGCCTGGGCAGGACAGGGGCCCTCCTACGAGCAGTACTTC. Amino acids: CAWAGQGPSYEQYF. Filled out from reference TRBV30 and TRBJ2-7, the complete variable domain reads SQTIHQWPATLVQPVGSPLSLECTVEGTSNPNLYWYRQAAGRGLQLLFYSVGIGQISSEVPQNLSASRPQDRQFILSSKKLLLSDSGFYLCAWAGQGPSYEQYFGPGTRLTVT.

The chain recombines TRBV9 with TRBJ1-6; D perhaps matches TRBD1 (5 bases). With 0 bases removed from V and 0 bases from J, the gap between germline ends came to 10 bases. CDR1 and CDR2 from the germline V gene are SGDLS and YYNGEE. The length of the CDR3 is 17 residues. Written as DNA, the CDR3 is TGTGCCAGCAGCGTAGGGGCAGGGAGCTCCTATAATTCACCCCTCCACTTT. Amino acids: CASSVGAGSSYNSPLHF.

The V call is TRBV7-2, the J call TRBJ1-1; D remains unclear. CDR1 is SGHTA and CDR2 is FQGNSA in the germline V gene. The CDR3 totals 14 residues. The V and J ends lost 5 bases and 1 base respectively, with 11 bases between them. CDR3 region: CASSPARGNTEAFF. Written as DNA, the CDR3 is TGTGCCAGCAGCCCCGCACGGGGGAACACTGAAGCTTTCTTT.

CDR3 protein: CAWRSLSNTGELFF. The CDR3 DNA reads TGTGCCTGGAGGAGTCTTTCGAACACCGGGGAGCTGTTTTTT. V gene TRBV30 combines with J gene TRBJ2-2; no definite D call. This CDR3 has 14 residues. V shed 3 bases and J shed 0 bases, with 8 bases lying between them. CDR1 is GTSNPN, CDR2 SVGIG, per germline (reference sequence).

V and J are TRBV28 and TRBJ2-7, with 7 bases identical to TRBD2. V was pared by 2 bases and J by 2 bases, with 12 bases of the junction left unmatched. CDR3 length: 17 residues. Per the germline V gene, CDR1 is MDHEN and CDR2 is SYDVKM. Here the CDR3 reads CASSLLGGTGQPYEQYF. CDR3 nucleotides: TGTGCCAGCAGTTTACTGGGGGGGACCGGCCAGCCCTACGAGCAGTACTTC.

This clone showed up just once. This CDR3 reads CASSHNRNRPKEYTF. The CDR3 nucleotides read TGTGCCAGCAGCCATAACCGAAACAGGCCCAAAGAGTACACCTTC. The chain joins TRBV7-9 to TRBJ1-2, with a possible D match to TRBD1 (5 bases). V lost 5 bases and J lost 11, with 24 bases in between. This CDR3 is 15 amino acids long. CDR1 is SEHNR, CDR2 FQNEAQ, per germline (reference sequence).

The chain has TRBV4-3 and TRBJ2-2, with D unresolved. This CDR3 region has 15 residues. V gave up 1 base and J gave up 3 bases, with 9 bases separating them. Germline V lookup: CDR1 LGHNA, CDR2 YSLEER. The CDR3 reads CASSQGVSDTGELFF. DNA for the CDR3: TGCGCCAGCAGCCAAGGGGTTAGTGACACCGGGGAGCTGTTTTTT.

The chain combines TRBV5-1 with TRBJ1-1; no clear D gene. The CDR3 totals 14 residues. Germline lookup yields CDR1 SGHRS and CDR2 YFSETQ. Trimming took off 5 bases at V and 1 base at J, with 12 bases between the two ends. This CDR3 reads CASSATVRNTEAFF. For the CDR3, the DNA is TGCGCCAGCAGTGCAACAGTGAGGAACACTGAAGCTTTCTTT.

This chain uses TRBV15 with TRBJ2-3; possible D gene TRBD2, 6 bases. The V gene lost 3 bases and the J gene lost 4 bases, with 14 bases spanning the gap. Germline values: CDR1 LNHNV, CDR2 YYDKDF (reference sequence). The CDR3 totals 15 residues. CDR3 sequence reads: CATSRLRGGADTQYF. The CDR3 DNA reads TGTGCCACCAGCAGGCTTAGGGGCGGGGCAGATACGCAGTATTTT.

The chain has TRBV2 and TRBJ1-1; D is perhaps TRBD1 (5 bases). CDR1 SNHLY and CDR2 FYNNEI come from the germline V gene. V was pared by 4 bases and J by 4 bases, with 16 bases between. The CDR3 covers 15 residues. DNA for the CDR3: TGTGCCAGCAGTGGAGGGGCACGGGGTCTCACTGAAGCTTTCTTT. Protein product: CASSGGARGLTEAFF.

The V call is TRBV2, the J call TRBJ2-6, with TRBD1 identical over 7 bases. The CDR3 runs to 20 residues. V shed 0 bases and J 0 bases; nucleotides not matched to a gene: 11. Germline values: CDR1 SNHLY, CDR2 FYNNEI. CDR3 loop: CASSEAATGNYGSGANVLTF. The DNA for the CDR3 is TGTGCCAGCAGTGAAGCTGCGACAGGGAACTATGGCTCTGGGGCCAACGTCCTGACTTTC.

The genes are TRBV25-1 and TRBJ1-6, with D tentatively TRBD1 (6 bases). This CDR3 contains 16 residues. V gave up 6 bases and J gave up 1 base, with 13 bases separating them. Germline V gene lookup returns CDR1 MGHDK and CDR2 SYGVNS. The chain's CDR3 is CASSHQTGSYNSPLHF. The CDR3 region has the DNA TGTGCCAGCAGCCACCAGACAGGATCCTATAATTCACCCCTCCACTTT.

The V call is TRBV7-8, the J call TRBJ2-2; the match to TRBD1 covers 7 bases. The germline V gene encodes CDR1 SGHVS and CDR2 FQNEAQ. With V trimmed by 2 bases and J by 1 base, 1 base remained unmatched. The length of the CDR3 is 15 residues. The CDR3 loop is CASSLRQGNTGELFF. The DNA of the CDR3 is TGTGCCAGCAGCTTAAGACAGGGGAACACCGGGGAGCTGTTTTTT.

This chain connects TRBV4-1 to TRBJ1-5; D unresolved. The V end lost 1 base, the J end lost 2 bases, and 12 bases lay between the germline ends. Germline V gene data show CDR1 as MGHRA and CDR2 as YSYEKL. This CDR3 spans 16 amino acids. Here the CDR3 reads CASSQVPVGRNQPQHF. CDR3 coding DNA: TGCGCCAGCAGCCAAGTGCCTGTCGGACGCAATCAGCCCCAGCATTTT.

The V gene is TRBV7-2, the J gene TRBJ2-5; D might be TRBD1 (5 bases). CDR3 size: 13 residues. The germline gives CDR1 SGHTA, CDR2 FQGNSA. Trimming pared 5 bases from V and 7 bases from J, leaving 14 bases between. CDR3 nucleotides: TGTGCCAGCAGCCAAAGTCCCCAGGGGACCCAGTACTTC. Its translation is CASSQSPQGTQYF.

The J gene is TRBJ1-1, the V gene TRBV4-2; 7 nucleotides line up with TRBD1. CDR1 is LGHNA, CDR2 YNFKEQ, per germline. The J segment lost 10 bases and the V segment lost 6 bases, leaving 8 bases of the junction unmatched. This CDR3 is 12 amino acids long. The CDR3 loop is CASSVTGSSAFF. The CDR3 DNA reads TGTGCCAGCAGTGTGACAGGGTCCTCAGCTTTCTTT.